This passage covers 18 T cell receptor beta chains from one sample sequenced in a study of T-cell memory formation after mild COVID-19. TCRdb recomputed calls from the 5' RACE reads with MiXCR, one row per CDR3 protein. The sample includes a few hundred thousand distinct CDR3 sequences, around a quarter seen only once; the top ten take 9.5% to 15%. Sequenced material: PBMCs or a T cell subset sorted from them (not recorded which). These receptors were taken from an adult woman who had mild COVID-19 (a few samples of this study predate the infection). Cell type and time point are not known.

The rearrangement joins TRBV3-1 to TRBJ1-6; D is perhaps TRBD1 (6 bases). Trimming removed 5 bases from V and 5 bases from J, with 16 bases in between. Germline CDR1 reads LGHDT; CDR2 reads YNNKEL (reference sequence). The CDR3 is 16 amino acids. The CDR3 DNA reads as TGTGCCAGCAGCACACGCCGGACAGCTAATAATTCACCCCTCCACTTT. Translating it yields CASSTRRTANNSPLHF.

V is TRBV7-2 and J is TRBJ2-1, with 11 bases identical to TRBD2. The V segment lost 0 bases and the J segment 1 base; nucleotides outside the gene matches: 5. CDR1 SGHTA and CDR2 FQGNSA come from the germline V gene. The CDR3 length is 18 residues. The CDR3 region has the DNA TGTGCCAGCAGCTTAGCGGCTAGCGGGGGGCCTTCCTACAATGAGCAGTTCTTC. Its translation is CASSLAASGGPSYNEQFF.

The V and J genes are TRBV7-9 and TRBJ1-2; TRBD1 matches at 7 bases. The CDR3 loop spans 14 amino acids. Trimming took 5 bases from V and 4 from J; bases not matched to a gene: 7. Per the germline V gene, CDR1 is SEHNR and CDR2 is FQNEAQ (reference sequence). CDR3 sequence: CASSLRSGGYGYTF. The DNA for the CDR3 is TGTGCCAGCAGCCTCCGTTCAGGGGGCTATGGCTACACCTTC. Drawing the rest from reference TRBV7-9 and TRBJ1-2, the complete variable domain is DTGVSQNPRHKITKRGQNVTFRCDPISEHNRLYWYRQTLGQGPEFLTYFQNEAQLEKSRLLSDRFSAERPKGSFSTLEIQRTEQGDSAMYLCASSLRSGGYGYTFGSGTRLTVV.

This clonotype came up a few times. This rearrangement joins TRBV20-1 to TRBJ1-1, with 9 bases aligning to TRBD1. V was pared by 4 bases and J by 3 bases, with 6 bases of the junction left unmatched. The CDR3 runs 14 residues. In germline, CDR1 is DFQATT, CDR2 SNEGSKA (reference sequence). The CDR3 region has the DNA TGCAGTGCTAAACCACAGGGGGCGTACACTGAAGCTTTCTTT. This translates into CSAKPQGAYTEAFF.

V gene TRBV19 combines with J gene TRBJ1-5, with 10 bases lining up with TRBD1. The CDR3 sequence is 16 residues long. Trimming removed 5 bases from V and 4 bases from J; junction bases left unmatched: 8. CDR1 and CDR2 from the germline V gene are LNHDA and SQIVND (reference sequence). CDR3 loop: CASSLRGQGKNQPQHF. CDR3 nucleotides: TGTGCCAGTAGTCTCCGGGGACAGGGGAAAAATCAGCCCCAGCATTTT.

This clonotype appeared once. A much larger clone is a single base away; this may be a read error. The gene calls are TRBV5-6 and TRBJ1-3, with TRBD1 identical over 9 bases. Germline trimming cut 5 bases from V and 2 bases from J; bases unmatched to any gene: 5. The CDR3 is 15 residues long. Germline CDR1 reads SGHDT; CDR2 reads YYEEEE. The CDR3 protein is CASRLTGGTGNTIYF. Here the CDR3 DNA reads TGTGCCAGCAGGTTGACAGGGGGAACTGGAAACACCATATATTTT.

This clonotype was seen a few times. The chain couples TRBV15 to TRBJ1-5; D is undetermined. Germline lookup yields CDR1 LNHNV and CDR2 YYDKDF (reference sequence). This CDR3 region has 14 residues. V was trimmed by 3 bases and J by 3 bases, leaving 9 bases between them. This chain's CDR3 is CATSRVQINQPQHF. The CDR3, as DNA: TGTGCCACCAGCAGGGTACAGATCAATCAGCCCCAGCATTTT. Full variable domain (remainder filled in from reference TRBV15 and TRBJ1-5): DAMVIQNPRYQVTQFGKPVTLSCSQTLNHNVMYWYQQKSSQAPKLLFHYYDKDFNNEADTPDNFQSRRPNTSFCFLDIRSPGLGDTAMYLCATSRVQINQPQHFGDGTRLSIL.

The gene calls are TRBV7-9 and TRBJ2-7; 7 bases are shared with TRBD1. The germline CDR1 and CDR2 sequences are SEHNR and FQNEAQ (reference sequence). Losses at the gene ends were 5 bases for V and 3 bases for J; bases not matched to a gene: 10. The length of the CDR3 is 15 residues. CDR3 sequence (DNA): TGTGCCAGCAGCCCCCCGGGACAGTCCCACTACGAGCAGTACTTC. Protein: CASSPPGQSHYEQYF.

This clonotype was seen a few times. The CDR3 nucleotides are TGTGCCAGCAGCCATCCGGGACAGGGGGGAAACACCATATATTTT. Translation: CASSHPGQGGNTIYF. The chain combines TRBV4-2 with TRBJ1-3; 10 bases line up with TRBD1. CDR1 is LGHNA and CDR2 is YNFKEQ in the germline V gene. J was trimmed by 4 bases and V by 3 bases; bases with no gene match: 3. The CDR3 spans 15 residues.

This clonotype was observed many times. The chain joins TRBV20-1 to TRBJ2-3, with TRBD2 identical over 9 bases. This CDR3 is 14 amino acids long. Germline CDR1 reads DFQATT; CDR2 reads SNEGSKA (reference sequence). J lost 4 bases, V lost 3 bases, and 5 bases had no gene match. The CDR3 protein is CSASGTSGPDTQYF. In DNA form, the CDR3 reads TGCAGTGCTAGTGGCACTAGCGGGCCAGATACGCAGTATTTT.

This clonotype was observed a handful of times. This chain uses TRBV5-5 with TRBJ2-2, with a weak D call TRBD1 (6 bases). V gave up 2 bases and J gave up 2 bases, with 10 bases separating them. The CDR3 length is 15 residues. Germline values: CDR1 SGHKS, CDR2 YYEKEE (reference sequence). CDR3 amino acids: CASSFPGVNTGELFF. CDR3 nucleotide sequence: TGTGCCAGCAGCTTTCCAGGGGTTAACACCGGGGAGCTGTTTTTT.

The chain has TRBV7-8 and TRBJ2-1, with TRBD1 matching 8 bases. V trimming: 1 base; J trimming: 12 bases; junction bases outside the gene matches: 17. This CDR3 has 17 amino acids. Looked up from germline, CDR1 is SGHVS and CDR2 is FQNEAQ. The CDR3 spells CASSLGGTGSWQAWQFF. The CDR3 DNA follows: TGTGCCAGCAGCTTAGGGGGGACAGGCTCATGGCAGGCGTGGCAGTTCTTC.

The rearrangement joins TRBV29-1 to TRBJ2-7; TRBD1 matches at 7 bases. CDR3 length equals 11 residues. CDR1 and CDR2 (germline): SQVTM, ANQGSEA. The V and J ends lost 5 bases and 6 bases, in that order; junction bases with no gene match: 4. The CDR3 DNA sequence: TGCAGCGTTAAGACAGGGCCCGAGCAGTACTTC. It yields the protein CSVKTGPEQYF.

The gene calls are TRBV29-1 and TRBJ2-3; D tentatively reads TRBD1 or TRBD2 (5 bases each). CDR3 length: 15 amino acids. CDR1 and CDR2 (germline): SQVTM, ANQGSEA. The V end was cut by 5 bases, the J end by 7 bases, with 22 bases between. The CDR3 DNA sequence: TGCAGCGTTAATTCCGGGGCCTCCGGAAGGTATACGCAGTATTTT. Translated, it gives CSVNSGASGRYTQYF.

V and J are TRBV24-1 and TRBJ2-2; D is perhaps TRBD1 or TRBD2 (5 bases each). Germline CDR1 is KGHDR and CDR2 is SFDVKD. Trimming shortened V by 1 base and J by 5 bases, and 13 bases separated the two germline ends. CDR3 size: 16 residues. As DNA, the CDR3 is TGTGCCACCAGTGATTTCGCCAGGGAGATGACCGGGGAGCTGTTTTTT. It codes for CATSDFAREMTGELFF.

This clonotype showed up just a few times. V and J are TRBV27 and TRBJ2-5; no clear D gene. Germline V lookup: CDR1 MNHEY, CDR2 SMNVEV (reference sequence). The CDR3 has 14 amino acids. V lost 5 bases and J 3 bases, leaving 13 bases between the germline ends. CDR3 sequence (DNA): TGTGCCAGCAGTCGAAGCAACTTAAAAGAGACCCAGTACTTC. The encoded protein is CASSRSNLKETQYF.

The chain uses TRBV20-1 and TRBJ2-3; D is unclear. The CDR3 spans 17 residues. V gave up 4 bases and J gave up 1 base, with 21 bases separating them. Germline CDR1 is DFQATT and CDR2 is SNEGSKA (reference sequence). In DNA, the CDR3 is TGCAGTGCTATGCGGAGTGGGATGGGTACTCGCACAGATACGCAGTATTTT. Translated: CSAMRSGMGTRTDTQYF.

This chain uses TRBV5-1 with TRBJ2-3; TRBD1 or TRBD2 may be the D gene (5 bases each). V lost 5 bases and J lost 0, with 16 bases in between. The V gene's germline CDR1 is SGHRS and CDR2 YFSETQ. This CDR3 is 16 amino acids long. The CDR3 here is CASREPGTGSTDTQYF. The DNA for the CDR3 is TGCGCCAGCAGGGAGCCCGGGACGGGGAGCACAGATACGCAGTATTTT. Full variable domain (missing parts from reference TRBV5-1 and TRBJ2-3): KAGVTQTPRYLIKTRGQQVTLSCSPISGHRSVSWYQQTPGQGLQFLFEYFSETQRNKGNFPGRFSGRQFSNSRSEMNVSTLELGDSALYLCASREPGTGSTDTQYFGPGTRLTVL.